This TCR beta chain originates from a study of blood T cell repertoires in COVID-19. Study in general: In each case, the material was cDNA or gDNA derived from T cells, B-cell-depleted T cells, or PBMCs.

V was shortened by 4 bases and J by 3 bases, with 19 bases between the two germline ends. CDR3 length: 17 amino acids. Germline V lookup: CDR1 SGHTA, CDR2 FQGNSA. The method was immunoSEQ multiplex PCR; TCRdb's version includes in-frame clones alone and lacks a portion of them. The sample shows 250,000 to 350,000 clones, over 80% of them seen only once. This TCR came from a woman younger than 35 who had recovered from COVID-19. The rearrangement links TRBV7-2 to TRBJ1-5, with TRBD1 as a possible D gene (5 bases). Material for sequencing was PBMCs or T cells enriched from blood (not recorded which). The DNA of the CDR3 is TGTGCCAGCAGCTCCCGCGCTTTCGGGGGGGACAATCAGCCCCAGCATTTT. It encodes CASSSRAFGGDNQPQHF. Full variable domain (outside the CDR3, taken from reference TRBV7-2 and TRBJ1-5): GAGVSQSPSNKVTEKGKDVELRCDPISGHTALYWYRQSLGQGLEFLIYFQGNSAPDKSGLPSDRFSAERTGGSVSTLTIQRTQQEDSAVYLCASSSRAFGGDNQPQHFGDGTRLSIL.